These T cell receptor beta chains were read from a single sample in a study of T cells in Graves' hyperthyroidism and ophthalmopathy. TCRdb re-called the multiplex PCR reads with MiXCR, one entry per CDR3 protein. Of 550,000 to 850,000 distinct CDR3 sequences listed, under 20% are singletons. Input material: blood. Source of these receptors: a woman aged 45 to 65 with Graves' hyperthyroidism that later progressed to Graves' ophthalmopathy. CDR3s leave out the opening cysteine and the closing phenylalanine or tryptophan.

V gene	CDR3 length	J gene	CDR3 protein
TRBV2	14	TRBJ1-1	ASSDYPGTLNTEAF
TRBV7-9	13	TRBJ2-5	ASGQSDGAEETQY
TRBV6-1	13	TRBJ1-1	ASRGSGQGKVEAF
TRBV20-1	11	TRBJ1-1	SARGAMNTEAF
TRBV30	14	TRBJ2-2	AWSPLSGLSSGELF
TRBV20-1	12	TRBJ2-1	SAPTSGGADEQF
TRBV18	12	TRBJ2-7	ASSPMAGADEQY
TRBV10-2	12	TRBJ1-6	ASTGDIYNSPLH
TRBV11-2	12	TRBJ1-1	ASSFIELVGEAF
TRBV6-1	11	TRBJ2-1	ATDGHSYNEQF
TRBV6-1	11	TRBJ1-5	ASSHFKDQPQH
TRBV29-1	12	TRBJ2-1	SVEGTASYNEQF
TRBV11-2	14	TRBJ2-5	ASNLFSGGPQETQY
TRBV6-1	16	TRBJ2-7	ASSSGLYNRGVSYEQY
TRBV7-8	12	TRBJ2-7	ASSSKPPHYEQY
TRBV7-9	12	TRBJ1-1	ASSRRTLNTEAF
TRBV19	15	TRBJ1-2	ASSWTLGRHSNYGYT
TRBV6-1	13	TRBJ1-6	ASSAPGIVFSPLH
TRBV5-6	13	TRBJ2-6	ASSLTGTGANVLT
TRBV12-3/TRBV12-4	15	TRBJ2-6	ASSPTSGGPGANVLT
TRBV10-3	15	TRBJ2-3	AISVGGGGSFLDTQY
TRBV29-1	11	TRBJ2-7	SVVRQGSYEQY
TRBV5-8	14	TRBJ1-1	ASSPVRLSVNTEAF
TRBV7-2	16	TRBJ1-1	ASSPAATDRPLDTEAF
TRBV29-1	11	TRBJ1-2	SSTTGTVDGYT
TRBV9	15	TRBJ1-1	ASSPRQGGLMDTEAF
TRBV2	13	TRBJ1-2	ASSDFGTDNYGYT
TRBV6-1	13	TRBJ1-4	ASSPNRDGSEKLF
TRBV6-1	9	TRBJ2-7	ATRRTYEQY
TRBV10-3	13	TRBJ1-5	AISESEGGNQPQH
TRBV3-1	12	TRBJ1-2	ASSQLRSDYGYT
TRBV11-2	13	TRBJ1-1	ASSPVVWGDTEAF
TRBV9	12	TRBJ2-5	ASSETGGRETQY
TRBV3-1	13	TRBJ2-1	ASRRVDGGHNEQF
TRBV5-1	15	TRBJ1-1	ASSLSVRGPVLAEAF
TRBV3-1	10	TRBJ1-4	ASSHQGEKLF
TRBV12-3/TRBV12-4	12	TRBJ1-5	ASSRTGSNQPQH
TRBV2	13	TRBJ2-3	ASSALALYTDTQY
TRBV10-3	13	TRBJ2-2	AISDGRANTGELF
TRBV7-8	13	TRBJ1-2	ASSPGTEANYGYT
TRBV15	14	TRBJ2-3	ATSSRPGLRTDTQY
TRBV18	14	TRBJ1-1	ASSPGTGGIMTEAF
TRBV6-2/TRBV6-3	14	TRBJ1-1	ASSYSAVGGGTEAF
TRBV6-1	15	TRBJ1-5	ASSGDRGHGSNQPQH
TRBV2	12	TRBJ1-2	ASSRDRLFSGYT
TRBV19	11	TRBJ2-2	ASSMGGAGELF